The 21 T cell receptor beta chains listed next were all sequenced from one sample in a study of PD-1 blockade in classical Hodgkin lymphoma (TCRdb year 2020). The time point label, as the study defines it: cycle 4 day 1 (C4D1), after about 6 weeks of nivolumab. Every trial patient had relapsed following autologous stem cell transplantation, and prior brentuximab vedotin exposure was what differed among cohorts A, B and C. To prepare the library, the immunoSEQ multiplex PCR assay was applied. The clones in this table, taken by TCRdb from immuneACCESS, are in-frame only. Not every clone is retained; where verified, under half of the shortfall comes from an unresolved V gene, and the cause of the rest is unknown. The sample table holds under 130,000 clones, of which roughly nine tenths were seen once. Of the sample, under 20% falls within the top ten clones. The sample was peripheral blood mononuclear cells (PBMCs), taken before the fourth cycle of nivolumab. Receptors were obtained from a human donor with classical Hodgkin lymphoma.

The CDR3 sequence: CASSQPAGAGDGNEQFF. In DNA form, the CDR3 reads TGCGCCAGCAGCCAACCCGCCGGGGCGGGAGACGGCAATGAGCAGTTCTTC. V and J are TRBV4-1 and TRBJ2-1, with 7 nucleotides matching TRBD2. CDR1 is MGHRA and CDR2 is YSYEKL in the germline V gene. The V gene end was trimmed by 2 bases and the J gene end by 6 bases; junction bases not matched to a gene: 13. The CDR3 has 17 amino acids.

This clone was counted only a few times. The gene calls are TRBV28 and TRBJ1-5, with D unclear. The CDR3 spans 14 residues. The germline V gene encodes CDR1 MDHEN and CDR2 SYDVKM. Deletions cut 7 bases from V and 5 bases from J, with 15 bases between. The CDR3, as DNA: TGTGCCAGCACCTTGTCCGCCCGCGATCAGCCCCAGCATTTT. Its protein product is CASTLSARDQPQHF.

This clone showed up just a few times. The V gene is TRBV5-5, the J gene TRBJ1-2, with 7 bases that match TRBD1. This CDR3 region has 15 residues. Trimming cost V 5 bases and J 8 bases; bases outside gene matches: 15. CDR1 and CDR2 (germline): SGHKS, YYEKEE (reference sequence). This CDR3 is CASSMTGTFGSGYTF. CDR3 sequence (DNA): TGTGCCAGCAGTATGACAGGGACTTTTGGCTCGGGCTACACCTTC.

CDR3 region: CASRIGTSGSNEQFF. In nucleotides, the CDR3 is TGTGCCAGCAGGATAGGGACTAGCGGGAGCAATGAGCAGTTCTTC. The J gene is TRBJ2-1, the V gene TRBV27, with 14 bases aligning to TRBD2. V shed 6 bases and J 6 bases; nucleotides not matched to a gene: 4. The CDR3 extends over 15 amino acids. The germline V gene has CDR1 MNHEY and CDR2 SMNVEV (reference sequence).

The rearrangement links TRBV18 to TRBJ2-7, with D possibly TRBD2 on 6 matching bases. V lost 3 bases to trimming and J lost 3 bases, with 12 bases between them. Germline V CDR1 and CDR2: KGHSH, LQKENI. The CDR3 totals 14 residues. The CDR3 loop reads CASSPGTSSYEQYF. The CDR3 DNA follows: TGTGCCAGCTCACCTGGGACTTCAAGCTACGAGCAGTACTTC.

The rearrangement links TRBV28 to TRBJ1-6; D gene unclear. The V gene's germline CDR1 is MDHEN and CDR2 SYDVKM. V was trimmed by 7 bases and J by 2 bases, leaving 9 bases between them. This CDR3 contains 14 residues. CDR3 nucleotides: TGTGCCAGCACCCGCGACCCCTATAATTCACCCCTCCACTTT. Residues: CASTRDPYNSPLHF.

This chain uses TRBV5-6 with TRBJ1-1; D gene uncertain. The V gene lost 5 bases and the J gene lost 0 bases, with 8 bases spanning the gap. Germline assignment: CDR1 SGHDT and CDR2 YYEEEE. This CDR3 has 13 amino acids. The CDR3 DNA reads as TGTGCCAGCAGGGTTGGGATGAACACTGAAGCTTTCTTT. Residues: CASRVGMNTEAFF.

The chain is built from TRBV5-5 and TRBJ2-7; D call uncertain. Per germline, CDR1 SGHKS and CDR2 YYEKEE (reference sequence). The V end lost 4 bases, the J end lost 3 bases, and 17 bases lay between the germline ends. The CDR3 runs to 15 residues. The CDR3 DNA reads TGTGCCAGCAGCCATGGACGGACGGCCGGCTACGAGCAGTACTTC. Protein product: CASSHGRTAGYEQYF.

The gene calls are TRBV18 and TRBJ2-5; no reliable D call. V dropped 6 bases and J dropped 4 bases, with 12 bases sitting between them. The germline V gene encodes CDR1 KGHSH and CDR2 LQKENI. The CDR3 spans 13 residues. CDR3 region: CASSLGNGETQYF. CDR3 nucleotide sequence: TGTGCCAGCTCCCTGGGGAATGGAGAGACCCAGTACTTC. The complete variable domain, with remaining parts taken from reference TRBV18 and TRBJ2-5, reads NAGVMQNPRHLVRRRGQEARLRCSPMKGHSHVYWYRQLPEEGLKFMVYLQKENIIDESGMPKERFSAEFPKEGPSILRIQQVVRGDSAAYFCASSLGNGETQYFGPGTRLLVL.

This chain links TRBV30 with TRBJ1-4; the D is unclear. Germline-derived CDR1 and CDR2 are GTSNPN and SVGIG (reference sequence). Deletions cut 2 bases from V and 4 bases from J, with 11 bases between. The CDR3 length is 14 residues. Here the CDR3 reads CAWSQQSSNEKLFF. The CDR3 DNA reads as TGTGCCTGGAGTCAACAGTCGAGTAATGAAAAACTGTTTTTT.

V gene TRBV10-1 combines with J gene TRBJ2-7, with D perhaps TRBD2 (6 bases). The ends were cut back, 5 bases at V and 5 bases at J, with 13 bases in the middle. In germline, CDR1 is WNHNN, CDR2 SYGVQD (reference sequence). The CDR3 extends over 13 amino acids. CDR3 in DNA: TGCGCCAGCAGTTTTATGGAGGGCCACGAGCAGTACTTC. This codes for CASSFMEGHEQYF.

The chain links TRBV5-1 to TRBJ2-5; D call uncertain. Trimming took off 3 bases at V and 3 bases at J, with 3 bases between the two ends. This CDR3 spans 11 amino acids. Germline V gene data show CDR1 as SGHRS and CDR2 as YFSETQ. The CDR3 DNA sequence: TGCGCCAGCAGCTACGAAGAGACCCAGTACTTC. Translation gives CASSYEETQYF.

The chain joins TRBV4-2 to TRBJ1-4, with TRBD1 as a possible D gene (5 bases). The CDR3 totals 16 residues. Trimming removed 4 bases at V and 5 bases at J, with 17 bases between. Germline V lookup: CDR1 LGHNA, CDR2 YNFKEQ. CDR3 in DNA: TGTGCCAGCAGCCCTGCCGCAGGGACTGAAAATGAAAAACTGTTTTTT. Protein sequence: CASSPAAGTENEKLFF.

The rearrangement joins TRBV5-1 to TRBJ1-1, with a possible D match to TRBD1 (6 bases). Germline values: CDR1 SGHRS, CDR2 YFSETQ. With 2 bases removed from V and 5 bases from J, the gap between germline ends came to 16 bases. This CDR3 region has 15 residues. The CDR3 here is CASSFEQGGGTEAFF. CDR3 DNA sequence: TGCGCCAGCAGCTTCGAACAGGGAGGAGGAACTGAAGCTTTCTTT.

The CDR3 nucleotides read TGTGCCAGCAGCTACGGACAGGGGGTTAATCAGCCCCAGCATTTT. As protein: CASSYGQGVNQPQHF. The rearrangement joins TRBV6-5 to TRBJ1-5; 10 bases map to TRBD1. Trimming cost V 6 bases and J 4 bases; bases outside gene matches: 6. CDR3 size: 15 residues. The germline gives CDR1 MNHEY, CDR2 SVGAGI.

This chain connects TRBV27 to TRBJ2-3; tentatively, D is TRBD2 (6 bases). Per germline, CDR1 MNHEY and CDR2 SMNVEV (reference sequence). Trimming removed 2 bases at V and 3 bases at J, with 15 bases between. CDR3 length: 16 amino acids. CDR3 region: CASSLGTGSLTDTQYF. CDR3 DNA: TGTGCCAGCAGTTTAGGGACCGGGAGTCTAACAGATACGCAGTATTTT.

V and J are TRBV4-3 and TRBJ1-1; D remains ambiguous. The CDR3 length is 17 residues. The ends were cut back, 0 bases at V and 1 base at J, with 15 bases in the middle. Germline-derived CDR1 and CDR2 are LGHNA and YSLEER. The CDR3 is CASSQDGSAGGNTEAFF. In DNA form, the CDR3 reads TGCGCCAGCAGCCAAGATGGGTCGGCAGGCGGGAACACTGAAGCTTTCTTT.

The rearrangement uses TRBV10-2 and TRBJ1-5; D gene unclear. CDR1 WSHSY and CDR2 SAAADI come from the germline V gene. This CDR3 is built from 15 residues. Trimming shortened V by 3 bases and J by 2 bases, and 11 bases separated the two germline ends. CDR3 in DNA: TGCGCCAGCAGTGATAATTCGGGAGGCAATCAGCCCCAGCATTTT. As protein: CASSDNSGGNQPQHF.

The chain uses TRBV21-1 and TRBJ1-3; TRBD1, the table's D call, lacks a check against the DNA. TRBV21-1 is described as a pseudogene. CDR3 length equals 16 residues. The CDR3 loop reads CASQSQDTDSGNTIYF. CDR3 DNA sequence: TGTGCCAGCCAAAGTCAGGACACAGACTCTGGAAACACCATATATTTT.

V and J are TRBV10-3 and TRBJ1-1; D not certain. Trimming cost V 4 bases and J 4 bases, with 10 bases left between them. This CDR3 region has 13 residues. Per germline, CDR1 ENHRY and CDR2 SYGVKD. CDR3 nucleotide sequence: TGTGCCATCAGTGTGGGGTCGGGCACTGAAGCTTTCTTT. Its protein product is CAISVGSGTEAFF.

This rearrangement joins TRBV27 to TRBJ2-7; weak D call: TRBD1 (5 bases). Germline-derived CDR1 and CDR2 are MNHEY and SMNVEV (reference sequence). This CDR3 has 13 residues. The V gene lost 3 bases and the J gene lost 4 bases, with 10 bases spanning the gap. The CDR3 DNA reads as TGTGCCAGCAGTTTGGACAACAGATACGAGCAGTACTTC. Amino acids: CASSLDNRYEQYF.